Following are 26 T cell receptor beta chains from one sample sequenced in a study of beta chain features in type 1 diabetes. What was sequenced were expressed TCRB transcripts, since all of the isolated RNA had been reverse transcribed. TCRdb's table, derived via immunoSEQ multiplex PCR, lists solely in-frame clones and lacks some. The sample holds just over 600,000 clones; roughly a sixth are singletons and the top ten take around 0.095%. The material sequenced was naive CD4+ T cells from blood. These receptors were taken from a man younger than 30 in good health.

The rearrangement links TRBV7-3 to TRBJ2-7, with 8 bases that match TRBD1. J gave up 5 bases and V 5 bases, and 8 bases lay outside the gene matches. The CDR3 length is 14 residues. Germline CDR1 SGHTA, CDR2 FQGTGA. The CDR3 protein is CASSPGQGWDEQYF. Here the CDR3 DNA reads TGTGCCAGCAGCCCCGGACAGGGTTGGGACGAGCAGTACTTC.

The chain joins TRBV5-1 to TRBJ1-4; D gene ambiguous. The length of the CDR3 is 12 residues. Trimming cost V 9 bases and J 8 bases, with 14 bases left between them. Germline values: CDR1 SGHRS, CDR2 YFSETQ. In nucleotides, the CDR3 is TGCGCCACCCGGGGAGGAGGCGAAAAACTGTTTTTT. The encoded protein is CATRGGGEKLFF.

V is TRBV18 and J is TRBJ1-6, with D perhaps TRBD1 (5 bases). CDR3 length equals 15 residues. V lost 6 bases to trimming and J lost 9 bases, with 18 bases between them. Germline V gives CDR1 KGHSH, CDR2 LQKENI. The CDR3 region has the DNA TGTGCCAGCTCCCTGACAGACATAAAGGGTTCACCCCTCCACTTT. This translates into CASSLTDIKGSPLHF.

In this sample, this clone turned up a few times. The rearrangement joins TRBV18 to TRBJ2-5, with D possibly being TRBD1 or TRBD2 (5 bases each). Trimming shortened V by 3 bases and J by 5 bases, and 16 bases separated the two germline ends. CDR3 length equals 15 residues. Germline CDR1 is KGHSH and CDR2 is LQKENI. The CDR3 reads CASSPPGPQRETQYF. The CDR3 bases are TGTGCCAGCTCACCTCCGGGACCTCAAAGGGAGACCCAGTACTTC.

A few counts support this clone. The chain employs TRBV30 and TRBJ1-3; 8 bases match TRBD1. The CDR3 spans 16 residues. With V trimmed by 0 bases and J by 0 bases, 4 bases remained unmatched. Per germline, CDR1 GTSNPN and CDR2 SVGIG (reference sequence). The CDR3 DNA reads TGTGCCTGGAGTGTACCTGGACAGGGCTCTGGAAACACCATATATTTT. Translation: CAWSVPGQGSGNTIYF.

This clone was counted only a few times. The genes are TRBV9 and TRBJ1-3; 7 positions agree with TRBD1. This CDR3 contains 14 residues. Unmatched junction bases numbered 5, after V lost 4 bases and J lost 4 bases. Per germline, CDR1 SGDLS and CDR2 YYNGEE. As DNA, the CDR3 is TGTGCCAGCAGCCGGGACAGTTCGGGAAACACCATATATTTT. Translated: CASSRDSSGNTIYF.

The rearrangement joins TRBV11-2 to TRBJ1-6; a weak D match, TRBD1 (6 bases). Germline CDR1 reads SGHAT; CDR2 reads FQNNGV. This CDR3 contains 15 residues. The germline V and J ends were trimmed by 5 bases and 8 bases, with 16 bases remaining between them. CDR3 residues: CASSPSGTPYSPLHF. CDR3 DNA: TGTGCCAGCAGCCCGTCCGGGACACCATATTCACCCCTCCACTTT.

The J gene is TRBJ1-2, the V gene TRBV9; no clear D. V dropped 0 bases and J dropped 4 bases, with 13 bases sitting between them. The germline CDR1 and CDR2 sequences are SGDLS and YYNGEE. The CDR3 sequence is 15 residues long. The CDR3 loop is CASSVDPTGFYGYTF. In DNA form, the CDR3 reads TGTGCCAGCAGCGTAGACCCCACGGGGTTCTATGGCTACACCTTC.

V and J are TRBV7-9 and TRBJ2-3; no firm D call. CDR1 SEHNR and CDR2 FQNEAQ come from the germline V gene (reference sequence). This CDR3 region has 15 residues. Trimming took off 5 bases at V and 2 bases at J, with 14 bases between the two ends. Written as DNA, the CDR3 is TGTGCCAGCAGCCCCGCTAGGATGGTCACAGATACGCAGTATTTT. Translated: CASSPARMVTDTQYF.

The J gene is TRBJ2-5, the V gene TRBV27; 7 bases map to TRBD1. Germline V lookup: CDR1 MNHEY, CDR2 SMNVEV (reference sequence). The CDR3 contains 16 residues. V was clipped by 10 bases and J by 3 bases; unmatched bases: 17. The CDR3 sequence is CATPKIPGTEKETQYF. The CDR3 DNA follows: TGTGCCACTCCAAAGATTCCCGGGACAGAAAAAGAGACCCAGTACTTC.

This clone appeared a few times. The V and J genes are TRBV7-9 and TRBJ1-5, with 10 bases matching TRBD1. With 8 bases clipped from V and 2 bases from J, the junction kept 6 bases outside the gene matches. CDR1 and CDR2 from the germline V gene are SEHNR and FQNEAQ (reference sequence). This CDR3 spans 15 amino acids. This CDR3 is CASGGQGDGNQPQHF. CDR3 nucleotides: TGTGCCAGCGGCGGACAGGGGGACGGCAATCAGCCCCAGCATTTT.

The J gene is TRBJ2-7, the V gene TRBV7-9, with 8 bases that match TRBD1. The CDR3 length is 16 residues. Trimming took 5 bases from V and 2 from J; bases not matched to a gene: 11. Germline V CDR1 and CDR2: SEHNR, FQNEAQ (reference sequence). As DNA, the CDR3 is TGTGCCAGCAGCCCTCATTGGGGGACAGGACCCTACGAGCAGTACTTC. This translates into CASSPHWGTGPYEQYF.

This clone appeared once. This chain joins TRBV19 and TRBJ1-2; maybe TRBD1 (5 bases). V lost 5 bases and J 5 bases, leaving 15 bases between the germline ends. From germline, CDR1 is LNHDA and CDR2 SQIVND (reference sequence). This CDR3 has 14 amino acids. CDR3 amino acids: CASSDRGRGYGYTF. The CDR3 nucleotides read TGTGCCAGTAGTGATCGCGGCCGGGGGTATGGCTACACCTTC.

This clone appeared a few times. V usage is TRBV2 and J usage is TRBJ2-3, with 16 bases matching TRBD2. The CDR3 spans 16 residues. V was pared by 9 bases and J by 4 bases, with 7 bases of the junction left unmatched. The V gene's germline CDR1 is SNHLY and CDR2 FYNNEI. CDR3 sequence: CASVLGLAGGADTQYF. CDR3 bases: TGTGCCAGTGTACTGGGACTAGCGGGAGGGGCAGATACGCAGTATTTT.

This clone came up a few times. The gene calls are TRBV25-1 and TRBJ2-5, with a possible D match to TRBD1 (7 bases). Germline values: CDR1 MGHDK, CDR2 SYGVNS. The CDR3 spans 17 residues. V was shortened by 1 base and J by 1 base, with 16 bases between the two germline ends. The CDR3 sequence: CASSELGGRGIQETQYF. CDR3 DNA sequence: TGTGCCAGCAGTGAATTGGGGGGCAGGGGGATCCAAGAGACCCAGTACTTC.

This clone was seen a few times. The chain links TRBV28 to TRBJ2-7; D is possibly TRBD1 or TRBD2 (5 bases each). The CDR3 runs 13 residues. CDR1 is MDHEN and CDR2 is SYDVKM in the germline V gene. The germline V and J ends were trimmed by 4 bases and 4 bases, with 11 bases remaining between them. The CDR3 is CASSSLWGYEQYF. The CDR3 nucleotides are TGTGCCAGCAGTTCGCTATGGGGGTACGAGCAGTACTTC.

CDR3 in amino acids: CASSQAGGRNTEAFF. The CDR3 coding sequence is TGTGCCAGCAGCCAAGCCGGGGGGAGGAACACTGAAGCTTTCTTT. The chain links TRBV4-2 to TRBJ1-1; D may be TRBD1 (5 bases). Germline-derived CDR1 and CDR2 are LGHNA and YNFKEQ. CDR3 length: 15 residues. The V gene lost 1 base and the J gene lost 1 base, with 10 bases spanning the gap.

The chain joins TRBV18 to TRBJ2-3, with D possibly TRBD2 on 7 matching bases. CDR3 length equals 16 residues. Trimming took 2 bases from V and 1 from J, leaving 13 bases between them. The germline V gene encodes CDR1 KGHSH and CDR2 LQKENI. Here the CDR3 reads CASSPRGGAGTDTQYF. In DNA form, the CDR3 reads TGTGCCAGCTCACCAAGGGGGGGCGCGGGCACAGATACGCAGTATTTT.

The V and J genes are TRBV5-4 and TRBJ2-1; D is perhaps TRBD2 (6 bases). CDR1 is SGHNT, CDR2 YYREEE, per germline (reference sequence). V lost 4 bases to trimming and J lost 9 bases, with 11 bases between them. The CDR3 runs to 12 residues. In nucleotides, the CDR3 is TGTGCCAGCAGCAAAGGGACTTTTGAGCAGTTCTTC. It is translated as CASSKGTFEQFF.

This clone was seen more than once but under ten times. This chain uses TRBV7-9 with TRBJ1-6; no clear D gene. This CDR3 comprises 15 residues. V lost 3 bases and J 0 bases, leaving 6 bases between the germline ends. In germline, CDR1 is SEHNR, CDR2 FQNEAQ (reference sequence). This CDR3 is CASSLQDSYNSPLHF. CDR3 nucleotide sequence: TGTGCCAGCAGCTTGCAGGACTCCTATAATTCACCCCTCCACTTT.

In regard to this clone: The same CDR3 also results from other DNA sequences found in this sample. V is TRBV5-1 and J is TRBJ2-5, with D possibly matching TRBD1 (7 bases). The CDR3 loop spans 15 amino acids. The V end lost 0 bases, the J end lost 2 bases, and 11 bases lay between the germline ends. Germline V gene sequence: CDR1 SGHRS, CDR2 YFSETQ. CDR3 DNA sequence: TGCGCCAGCAGCTTGGGTCAGGGGGGACAAGAGACCCAGTACTTC. Translating gives CASSLGQGGQETQYF. The complete variable domain, with remaining parts taken from reference TRBV5-1 and TRBJ2-5, reads KAGVTQTPRYLIKTRGQQVTLSCSPISGHRSVSWYQQTPGQGLQFLFEYFSETQRNKGNFPGRFSGRQFSNSRSEMNVSTLELGDSALYLCASSLGQGGQETQYFGPGTRLLVL.

The chain recombines TRBV6-6 with TRBJ1-2, with 7 nucleotides matching TRBD1. CDR3 length: 13 amino acids. The junction had 1 base not matched to a gene; V was cut back by 2 bases and J by 4 bases. Germline-derived CDR1 and CDR2 are MNHNY and SVGAGI (reference sequence). CDR3 nucleotides: TGTGCCAGCAGTTACCGGACAGGCTATGGCTACACCTTC. Its translation is CASSYRTGYGYTF.

This clone was detected many times. Other DNA sequences within the sample encode an identical CDR3. V gene TRBV7-2 combines with J gene TRBJ2-7; tentatively, D is TRBD2 (5 bases). Germline V gene sequence: CDR1 SGHTA, CDR2 FQGNSA. The CDR3 has 11 residues. Trimming removed 8 bases at V and 2 bases at J, with 7 bases between. CDR3 protein: CASSRAYEQYF. The CDR3 coding sequence is TGTGCCAGCTCGAGGGCCTACGAGCAGTACTTC.

This clone has just a few counts. V is TRBV25-1 and J is TRBJ1-1, with TRBD1 matching over 9 bases. CDR3 length: 15 amino acids. Germline V gene sequence: CDR1 MGHDK, CDR2 SYGVNS. V trimming: 7 bases; J trimming: 6 bases; junction bases outside the gene matches: 12. This CDR3 is CASTPFGQGRAEAFF. The DNA of the CDR3 is TGTGCCAGCACTCCGTTCGGACAGGGGAGAGCTGAAGCTTTCTTT.

With respect to this clone: Other DNA sequences from this sample encode an identical CDR3 as well. The CDR3: CASSSRTGGNYGYTF. CDR3 DNA: TGTGCCAGCAGCTCTCGGACAGGGGGTAACTATGGCTACACCTTC. The V and J genes are TRBV7-2 and TRBJ1-2; 10 nucleotides align to TRBD1. This CDR3 has 15 residues. Germline assignment: CDR1 SGHTA and CDR2 FQGNSA. J lost 1 base, V lost 4 bases, and 3 bases had no gene match.

The sample holds a few counts of this clone. The rearrangement uses TRBV5-1 and TRBJ2-5; D is unclear. V lost 5 bases and J 0 bases, leaving 2 bases between the germline ends. The CDR3 covers 11 residues. Per germline, CDR1 SGHRS and CDR2 YFSETQ. The CDR3 DNA follows: TGCGCCAGCAGGAACCAAGAGACCCAGTACTTC. Protein sequence: CASRNQETQYF.